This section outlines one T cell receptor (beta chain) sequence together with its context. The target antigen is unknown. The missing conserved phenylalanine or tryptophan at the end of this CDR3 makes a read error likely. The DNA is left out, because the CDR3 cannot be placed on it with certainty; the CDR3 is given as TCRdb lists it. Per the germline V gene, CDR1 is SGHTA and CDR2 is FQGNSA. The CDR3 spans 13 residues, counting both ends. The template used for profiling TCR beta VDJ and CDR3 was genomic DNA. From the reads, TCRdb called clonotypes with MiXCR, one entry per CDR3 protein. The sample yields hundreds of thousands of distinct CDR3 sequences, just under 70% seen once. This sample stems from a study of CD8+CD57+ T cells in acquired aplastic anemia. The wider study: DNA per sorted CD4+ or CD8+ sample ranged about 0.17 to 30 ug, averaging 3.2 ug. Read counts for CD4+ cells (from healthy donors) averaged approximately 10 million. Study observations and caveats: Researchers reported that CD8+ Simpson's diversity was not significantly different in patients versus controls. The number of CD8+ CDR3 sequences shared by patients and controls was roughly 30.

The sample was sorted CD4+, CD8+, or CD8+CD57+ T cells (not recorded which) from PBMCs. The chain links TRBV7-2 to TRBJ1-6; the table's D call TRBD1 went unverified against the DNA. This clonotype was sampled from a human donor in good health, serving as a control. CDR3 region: CASSPGADTQYFV.